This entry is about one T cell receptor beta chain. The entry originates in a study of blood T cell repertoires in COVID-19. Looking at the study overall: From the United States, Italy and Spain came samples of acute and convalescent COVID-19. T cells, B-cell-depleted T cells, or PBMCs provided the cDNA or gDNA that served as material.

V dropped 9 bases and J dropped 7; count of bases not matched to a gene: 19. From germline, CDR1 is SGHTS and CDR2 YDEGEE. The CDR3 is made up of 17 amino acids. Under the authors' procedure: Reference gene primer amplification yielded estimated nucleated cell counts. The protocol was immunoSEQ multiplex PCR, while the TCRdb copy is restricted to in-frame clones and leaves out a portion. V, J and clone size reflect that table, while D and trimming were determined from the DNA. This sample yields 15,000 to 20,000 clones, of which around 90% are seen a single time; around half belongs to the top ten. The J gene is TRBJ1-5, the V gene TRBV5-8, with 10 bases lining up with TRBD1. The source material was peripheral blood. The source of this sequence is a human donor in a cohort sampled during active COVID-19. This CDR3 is CATPADRGRLGVQPQHF. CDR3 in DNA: TGTGCCACCCCAGCAGACAGGGGGCGATTAGGAGTCCAGCCCCAGCATTTT.